This entry is about one T cell receptor (beta chain). The data belong to a study of OX40 agonist ivuxolimab in advanced cancers. Germline assignment: CDR1 LGHNA and CDR2 YSLEER. The CDR3 runs 13 residues. Trimming took 1 base from V and 4 from J, leaving 5 bases between them. Repertoires were generated with immunoSEQ multiplex PCR, while TCRdb's copy carries only in-frame clones and drops some. The repertoire includes tens of thousands of clones, 91% of them detected once, and roughly 0.45% sits in the top ten. The sample consisted of CD4+ or CD8+ T cells sorted from blood, taken in a trial of the OX40 agonist ivuxolimab. The sequence derives from an adult with an advanced solid tumor such as melanoma, head and neck, liver or kidney cancer. The chain is built from TRBV4-3 and TRBJ1-5; D is unclear. CDR3 sequence: CASSQGPNQPQHF. In DNA form, the CDR3 reads TGCGCCAGCAGCCAAGGCCCAAATCAGCCCCAGCATTTT.